The clone carrying this T cell receptor beta chain was found once. This specimen belongs to a study of blood T cell repertoires in COVID-19. Profiling relied on immunoSEQ multiplex PCR, and the TCRdb table lists in-frame clones only, not all of them. The table has almost 250,000 clones, about 82% seen once; the top ten hold approximately 9%. CDR1 LGHDT and CDR2 YNNKEL come from the germline V gene (reference sequence). V trimming: 2 bases; J trimming: 0 bases; junction bases outside the gene matches: 7. This CDR3 spans 17 amino acids. This receptor was identified in a woman in her forties or fifties with acute COVID-19. Material for sequencing was PBMCs or T cells enriched from blood (not recorded which). The rearrangement uses TRBV3-1 (or the pseudogene TRBV3-2) and TRBJ1-3; TRBD1 matches at 7 bases. The CDR3 here is CASSQIMGQTSGNTIYF. CDR3 nucleotides: TGTGCCAGCAGCCAAATTATGGGACAGACCTCTGGAAACACCATATATTTT.